This T cell receptor (beta chain) was profiled in a study of blood T cell repertoires in COVID-19. CDR1 SNHLY and CDR2 FYNNEI come from the germline V gene. Trimming took off 2 bases at V and 8 bases at J, with 6 bases between the two ends. The CDR3 spans 12 residues. Assay: immunoSEQ multiplex PCR; the TCRdb copy retains only in-frame clones and omits some. Of roughly 100,000 clones in the sample, roughly 87% were seen once. This rearrangement joins TRBV2 to TRBJ2-2, with D hard to call. This receptor was taken from a man aged 45-65 years with acute or convalescent COVID-19. The material sequenced was peripheral blood. The CDR3 DNA reads as TGTGCCAGCAGTGAATGGCGGGGGGAGCTGTTTTTT. This translates into CASSEWRGELFF.